This TCR beta chain stems from a study of blood T cell repertoires in COVID-19. Study details: Both acute and convalescent COVID-19 samples were obtained from the United States, Italy and Spain.

Participants were aged about 18 to 89 years from about two dozen US areas. Cohorts were determined from participant-reported clinical history. Recovered status in Cohort 3 required two negative PCRs, clearance, or symptom resolution. Clones were read by immunoSEQ multiplex PCR, and TCRdb kept only the in-frame ones, dropping some. The table shows about 160,000 clones, with approximately 88% occurring only once. The germline V gene has CDR1 SGHTA and CDR2 FQGNSA. Germline trimming cut 2 bases from V and 1 base from J; bases unmatched to any gene: 1. This CDR3 comprises 15 residues. The table lists this clone with a count of one.

The sequencing sample was made of PBMCs or T cells enriched from blood (not recorded which). The V gene is TRBV7-2, the J gene TRBJ2-5; 10 bases are shared with TRBD2. The clonotype comes from a woman aged 45 to 65 who had recovered from COVID-19. In DNA, the CDR3 is TGTGCCAGCAGCTTAAGCGGGGGGGCCCAAGAGACCCAGTACTTC. This translates into CASSLSGGAQETQYF.